This is a list of T cell receptor beta chains from one sample in a study of CD8+ T cells in alopecia areata. The repertoire was sequenced with immunoSEQ multiplex PCR; TCRdb's copy has only in-frame clones and lacks some. The sample carries about 190,000 clones, 50% to 60% recorded once. The sequences come from CD4+ T cells sorted from blood, collected at week 4, from a patient treated with tofacitinib. The receptors were gathered from a human donor with alopecia areata. CDR3s include the opening cysteine and the closing phenylalanine or tryptophan. Each record gives: CDR3 length, clone size, V gene, D gene, J gene, CDR3 DNA, CDR3 protein. The D gene is left open where the match is weak. Size is stated for part of the rows, as once, few or many counts, or as a class when the clone is expanded.

CDR3 length: 14; clone size: .; V gene: TRBV30; D gene: .; J gene: TRBJ2-7; CDR3 DNA: TGTGCCTGGAGTCTCCCTCCAGGGTCTTACGAGCAGTACTTC; CDR3 protein: CAWSLPPGSYEQYF
CDR3 length: 15; clone size: .; V gene: TRBV29-1; D gene: .; J gene: TRBJ2-1; CDR3 DNA: TGCAGCGTTGACAGACCGCAGAGCTCTTACAATGAGCAGTTCTTC; CDR3 protein: CSVDRPQSSYNEQFF
CDR3 length: 15; clone size: .; V gene: TRBV29-1; D gene: TRBD1; J gene: TRBJ1-5; CDR3 DNA: TGCAGCGTTCTGCAAGGGACAGGGGGAAATCAGCCCCAGCATTTT; CDR3 protein: CSVLQGTGGNQPQHF
CDR3 length: 12; clone size: .; V gene: TRBV2; D gene: .; J gene: TRBJ2-7; CDR3 DNA: TGTGCCAGCAGGCGAGTAGCTTACGAGCAGTACTTC; CDR3 protein: CASRRVAYEQYF
CDR3 length: 15; clone size: few; V gene: TRBV29-1; D gene: TRBD2; J gene: TRBJ2-2; CDR3 DNA: TGCAGCGTGAACCGGGCTAGCGGGTTAGCCGGGGAGCTGTTTTTT; CDR3 protein: CSVNRASGLAGELFF
CDR3 length: 18; clone size: .; V gene: TRBV29-1; D gene: .; J gene: TRBJ1-1; CDR3 DNA: TGCAGCGTTGAAGCCCGCTCAGGGAGATTTGGTCTGGACACTGAAGCTTTCTTT; CDR3 protein: CSVEARSGRFGLDTEAFF
CDR3 length: 14; clone size: few; V gene: TRBV14; D gene: .; J gene: TRBJ1-3; CDR3 DNA: TGTGCCAGCAGCCAAAAGGGTGGAGGAAACACCATATATTTT; CDR3 protein: CASSQKGGGNTIYF
CDR3 length: 15; clone size: few; V gene: TRBV29-1; D gene: TRBD1; J gene: TRBJ2-1; CDR3 DNA: TGCAGCGTCCCCCCGGAACAGGGGGCTAGAAATGAGCAGTTCTTC; CDR3 protein: CSVPPEQGARNEQFF
CDR3 length: 12; clone size: few; V gene: TRBV29-1; D gene: TRBD2; J gene: TRBJ2-1; CDR3 DNA: TGCAGCGTTGATGCGGGAGGCAATGAGCAGTTCTTC; CDR3 protein: CSVDAGGNEQFF
CDR3 length: 15; clone size: .; V gene: TRBV23-1; D gene: .; J gene: TRBJ1-2; CDR3 DNA: TGCGCCAGCACTCGGATCGGGTCATCTAACTATGGCTACACCTTC; CDR3 protein: CASTRIGSSNYGYTF
CDR3 length: 14; clone size: .; V gene: TRBV5-1; D gene: .; J gene: TRBJ2-3; CDR3 DNA: TGCGCCAGCACCGTGACTGGAGGAAGAGATACGCAGTATTTT; CDR3 protein: CASTVTGGRDTQYF
CDR3 length: 13; clone size: many; V gene: TRBV2; D gene: .; J gene: TRBJ2-2; CDR3 DNA: TGTGCCAGCGGGGTAGTCAACACCGGGGAGCTGTTTTTT; CDR3 protein: CASGVVNTGELFF
CDR3 length: 15; clone size: .; V gene: TRBV7-3; D gene: TRBD2; J gene: TRBJ2-1; CDR3 DNA: TGTGCCAGCAGCTTAGGGCTAGCGGGAGCGCGGGAGCAGTTCTTC; CDR3 protein: CASSLGLAGAREQFF
CDR3 length: 17; clone size: .; V gene: TRBV4-2; D gene: .; J gene: TRBJ2-1; CDR3 DNA: TGTGCCAGCAGCCAAGATGAGTGGACTGGAAGATACAATGAGCAGTTCTTC; CDR3 protein: CASSQDEWTGRYNEQFF
CDR3 length: 15; clone size: .; V gene: TRBV11-2; D gene: .; J gene: TRBJ2-1; CDR3 DNA: TGTGCCAGCAGCTTAGGTTCCTCTCCCTACAATGAGCAGTTCTTC; CDR3 protein: CASSLGSSPYNEQFF
CDR3 length: 16; clone size: .; V gene: TRBV29-1; D gene: TRBD2; J gene: TRBJ2-1; CDR3 DNA: TGCAGCGTTGAGGGCATGACTAGCGGGAGTTGGAATGAGCAGTTCTTC; CDR3 protein: CSVEGMTSGSWNEQFF
CDR3 length: 16; clone size: .; V gene: TRBV27; D gene: .; J gene: TRBJ2-4; CDR3 DNA: TGTGCCAGCACCCAATTCGGACAGTGGGCCAAAAACATTCAGTACTTC; CDR3 protein: CASTQFGQWAKNIQYF
CDR3 length: 13; clone size: few; V gene: TRBV7-2; D gene: .; J gene: TRBJ1-5; CDR3 DNA: TGTGCCACAAGGGGGGCCAACGATCAGCCCCAGCATTTT; CDR3 protein: CATRGANDQPQHF
CDR3 length: 12; clone size: .; V gene: TRBV29-1; D gene: .; J gene: TRBJ2-5; CDR3 DNA: TGCAGCGTTGCGAGGGTTGGGGAGACCCAGTACTTC; CDR3 protein: CSVARVGETQYF
CDR3 length: 14; clone size: .; V gene: TRBV6-1; D gene: TRBD1; J gene: TRBJ2-6; CDR3 DNA: TGTGCCATTACAGGGGACTCTGGGGCCAACGTCCTGACTTTC; CDR3 protein: CAITGDSGANVLTF
CDR3 length: 15; clone size: .; V gene: TRBV29-1; D gene: TRBD2; J gene: TRBJ2-1; CDR3 DNA: TGCAGCGTTGAAGGCGGTGGACTAGCCCTCAATGAGCAGTTCTTC; CDR3 protein: CSVEGGGLALNEQFF
CDR3 length: 12; clone size: .; V gene: TRBV2; D gene: .; J gene: TRBJ2-7; CDR3 DNA: TGTGCCAGCAGTGAATCCCCCTACGAGCAGTACTTC; CDR3 protein: CASSESPYEQYF
CDR3 length: 16; clone size: .; V gene: TRBV7-2; D gene: TRBD2; J gene: TRBJ2-1; CDR3 DNA: TGTGCCAGCAGGTCCAGCGGGATGTTATCCTACAATGAGCAGTTCTTC; CDR3 protein: CASRSSGMLSYNEQFF
CDR3 length: 15; clone size: once; V gene: TRBV4-3; D gene: .; J gene: TRBJ2-7; CDR3 DNA: TGCGCCAGCAGCCAAGAAGGACGGAAGGGTAGAGAGCAGTACTTC; CDR3 protein: CASSQEGRKGREQYF
CDR3 length: 13; clone size: .; V gene: TRBV30; D gene: TRBD2; J gene: TRBJ2-5; CDR3 DNA: TGTGCCTGGAGTCTGGTAGCGGGAGAGACCCAGTACTTC; CDR3 protein: CAWSLVAGETQYF
CDR3 length: 14; clone size: few; V gene: TRBV29-1; D gene: .; J gene: TRBJ1-3; CDR3 DNA: TGCAGCGTTAAAACATCCCGATCTGGAAACACCATATATTTT; CDR3 protein: CSVKTSRSGNTIYF
CDR3 length: 14; clone size: .; V gene: TRBV7-2; D gene: TRBD2; J gene: TRBJ2-7; CDR3 DNA: TGTGCCAGCAGCTTAGGCGCGGGAGTTGACGAGCAGTACTTC; CDR3 protein: CASSLGAGVDEQYF
CDR3 length: 12; clone size: .; V gene: TRBV6-5; D gene: .; J gene: TRBJ2-7; CDR3 DNA: TGTGCCAGCAGTCGGACAGCCTACGAGCAGTACTTC; CDR3 protein: CASSRTAYEQYF